This T cell receptor beta chain was profiled in a study of blood T cell repertoires in COVID-19. Across the whole study: Acute and convalescent COVID-19 samples came from the United States, Italy and Spain.

Original handling: Amplification with reference gene primers provided the estimates of nucleated cell counts. Sequencing was performed with immunoSEQ multiplex PCR; in TCRdb, only in-frame clones are kept and a portion is missing. V and J calls and clone size come straight from that table; D and trimming were deduced from the DNA. The top ten clones hold 5.2% of a sample with about 150,000 clones, approximately 80% of them seen once. The germline V gene has CDR1 SGHTA and CDR2 FQGNSA. V shed 2 bases and J shed 3 bases, with 7 bases lying between them. The CDR3 sequence is 13 residues long. Study members were between about 18 and 95 years old and lived in fewer than 30 US regions.

The chain joins TRBV7-2 to TRBJ1-2; D gene ambiguous. The TCR sequence derives from a man between 70 and 80 years old who had been exposed to COVID-19. Material: PBMCs or T cells enriched from blood (not recorded which). CDR3 residues: CASSLYSDYGYTF. CDR3 nucleotide sequence: TGTGCCAGCAGCTTATACTCGGACTATGGCTACACCTTC.